This T cell receptor (beta chain) emerged from a study of blood T cell repertoires in COVID-19. Study as a whole: Both acute and convalescent COVID-19 samples were obtained from the United States, Italy and Spain. Sources were T cells, B-cell-depleted T cells, or PBMCs; the material itself was cDNA or gDNA.

This clone was recorded once. Trimming stripped 4 bases from V and 1 base from J, with 6 bases between. The CDR3 consists of 13 residues. Per the germline V gene, CDR1 is LGHDT and CDR2 is YNNKEL (reference sequence). Per the authors' pipeline: Nucleated cell counts were estimated from reference gene primer amplification. Clones were read by immunoSEQ multiplex PCR, and TCRdb kept only the in-frame ones, dropping some. V, J and clone size are those of that table, while D and trimming were read from the DNA. This sample carries over 100,000 clones, 80% to 90% of them seen once, and the ten largest clones take around 8%.

The rearrangement links TRBV3-1 (or the pseudogene TRBV3-2) to TRBJ2-3; no reliable D call. The sequence derives from a woman of 80 years or more with active or convalescent COVID-19. Sequencing was carried out using peripheral blood. The CDR3 DNA reads as TGTGCCAGCAGCCCCCAGGGCACAGATACGCAGTATTTT. Protein: CASSPQGTDTQYF.